The rows below give T cell receptor beta chains drawn from one sample of a study of naive and memory T cell subsets. TCRdb fed the UMI-ligation and nested PCR reads into MiXCR, producing one record per CDR3 protein. The table shows fewer than 150,000 distinct CDR3 sequences, with approximately 20% occurring only once. The sequenced material came from naive CD8+ T cells from blood. The receptors come from a human donor in good health. Both conserved end residues are part of each CDR3. A D gene is named only where the DNA matches it firmly. Expanded clones get a size class; other rows say once, few or many, or leave the size out.

cdr3_nt cdr3_aa v_call clone_size d_call j_call
TGCAGCGTTGAGGGACAGAGACCCTACGAGCAGTACTTC CSVEGQRPYEQYF TRBV29-1 few TRBD1 TRBJ2-7
TGTGCCAGCAGCCCCACTAGCGGGAGTCGGTACGAGCAGTACTTC CASSPTSGSRYEQYF TRBV7-2 NA TRBD2 TRBJ2-7
TGCGCCAGCAGCCAAGTTCTGGCAGCTAATCAGCCCCAGCATTTT CASSQVLAANQPQHF TRBV4-1 NA NA TRBJ1-5
TGTGCCAGCAGTTTTGGGACAGGGGACAATGAGCAGTTCTTC CASSFGTGDNEQFF TRBV27 NA TRBD1 TRBJ2-1
TGTGCCAGCAGTATGACTGGGGGTAACACTGAAGCTTTCTTT CASSMTGGNTEAFF TRBV6-2/TRBV6-3 NA NA TRBJ1-1
TGTGCCAGCAGTGCAGCAGGGGTAGGGGCCAACGTCCTGACTTTC CASSAAGVGANVLTF TRBV2 few NA TRBJ2-6
TGCAGCGGTGGGGGGGCTTTGGAGTTCTTC CSGGGALEFF TRBV29-1 NA NA TRBJ2-1
TGTGCCAGCACCCCGGGGGTGAACTACGAGCAGTACTTC CASTPGVNYEQYF TRBV27 NA NA TRBJ2-7
TGCGCCAGCAGCCAAGACCGCACCTGGAATGAGCAGTTCTTC CASSQDRTWNEQFF TRBV4-1 few NA TRBJ2-1
TGTGCCAGCAGCGAGCAAGGGGGCGGAGAGACCCAGTACTTC CASSEQGGGETQYF TRBV28 NA TRBD1 TRBJ2-5
TGTGCCAGCAGTTACTATCCCCAAGATACGCAGTATTTT CASSYYPQDTQYF TRBV6-5 few NA TRBJ2-3
TGTGCCAGCATCCAGGACACAGGGGGAAACAATGAGCAGTTCTTC CASIQDTGGNNEQFF TRBV7-9 few TRBD1 TRBJ2-1
TGTGCCAGCAGCCCCGACAGGGAAGAAGAGACCCAGTACTTC CASSPDREEETQYF TRBV7-9 once TRBD1 TRBJ2-5
TGTGCCAGCAGTGAATGGTTCGGACTACTAAATGAGCAGTTCTTC CASSEWFGLLNEQFF TRBV6-1 NA NA TRBJ2-1
TGTGCCAGCAGTCCCCGAGAAGATCAGCCCCAGCATTTT CASSPREDQPQHF TRBV12-3/TRBV12-4 NA NA TRBJ1-5
TGTGCCAGCAGTATACTAGCGGGAGCTTCCAATGAGCAGTTCTTC CASSILAGASNEQFF TRBV27 NA TRBD2 TRBJ2-1
TGTGCCAGTAGCCGACCTCGGGAGTTCGCCTACAATGAGCAGTTCTTC CASSRPREFAYNEQFF TRBV19 NA NA TRBJ2-1
TGTGCCAGCAGCGATTGGTCTAGCGGGACCGAAGAGCAGTTCTTC CASSDWSSGTEEQFF TRBV9 few TRBD2 TRBJ2-1
TGCAGCGTTGGTCCACAGGGGGCCCTTAATGAAAAACTGTTTTTT CSVGPQGALNEKLFF TRBV29-1 few TRBD1 TRBJ1-4
TGTGCCAGCAGCCCGTTCGTGTCACCGAACACCGGGGAGCTGTTTTTT CASSPFVSPNTGELFF TRBV27 few NA TRBJ2-2
TGCAGTGCCAACGGACAGGGGGCGTTCTACGAGCAGTACTTC CSANGQGAFYEQYF TRBV20-1 NA TRBD1 TRBJ2-7
TGTGCCAGCAGTTACGTGCAGGGGAGTCAGCCCCAGCATTTT CASSYVQGSQPQHF TRBV6-5 NA NA TRBJ1-5
TGTGCCAGCAGCCCGACTAGTAACCCCTACAATGAGCAGTTCTTC CASSPTSNPYNEQFF TRBV7-8 NA NA TRBJ2-1
TGTGCCAGCAGTTTGGCGACAGGAGATGTTGAAAAACTGTTTTTT CASSLATGDVEKLFF TRBV6-5 NA NA TRBJ1-4
TGTGCCAGCAGCTACGGACAGGGGGCGGGGTATGGCTACACCTTC CASSYGQGAGYGYTF TRBV7-2 NA TRBD1 TRBJ1-2
TGCAGTGCTAGAGATCCGGGCTGGGAGACCCAGTACTTC CSARDPGWETQYF TRBV20-1 few NA TRBJ2-5
TGTGCCAGTAGCCTCTGGGGGGACATTCAGTACTTC CASSLWGDIQYF TRBV19 NA NA TRBJ2-4
TGTGCCAGCAGTTTATCTACTACGGCTGAGCAGTTCTTC CASSLSTTAEQFF TRBV27 few NA TRBJ2-1
TGTGCCAGCAGTTGGGGACAGGGGAGAAATACGCAGTATTTT CASSWGQGRNTQYF TRBV6-5 few TRBD1 TRBJ2-3
TGCAGTGCTAGAACGGAGGGCCTCTGGGAGACCCAGTACTTC CSARTEGLWETQYF TRBV20-1 few NA TRBJ2-5
TGTGCCAGCAGTTTCTCGGGGGGTGAGCAGTTCTTC CASSFSGGEQFF TRBV27 few TRBD2 TRBJ2-1
TGTGCCAGTAGTATATGGGGGCTGGGCGATCAGCCCCAGCATTTT CASSIWGLGDQPQHF TRBV19 NA NA TRBJ1-5
TGTGCCAGCAGCCCAAGGACCTCCTACGAGCAGTACTTC CASSPRTSYEQYF TRBV11-1 few NA TRBJ2-7
TGTGCCAGCAGCTTCCTTCCCAACGAGCAGTACTTC CASSFLPNEQYF TRBV7-2 few NA TRBJ2-7
TGTGCCAGCAGCGTAGTCCCCGGGGAGCTGTTTTTT CASSVVPGELFF TRBV9 few NA TRBJ2-2
TGTGCCAGCATCGCACAGGTCCACTATGGCTACACCTTC CASIAQVHYGYTF TRBV6-6 few NA TRBJ1-2
TGTGCCACCGCCGGGACAGAAGGTTACGAGCAGTACTTC CATAGTEGYEQYF TRBV19 NA TRBD1 TRBJ2-7
TGTGCCAGCAGCACTAGCGGGAGCATCGAGCAGTACTTC CASSTSGSIEQYF TRBV12-3/TRBV12-4 few TRBD2 TRBJ2-7
TGTGCCACTAAGATCTCCTACGAGCAGTACTTC CATKISYEQYF TRBV28 few NA TRBJ2-7
TGTGCCAGTAGTTGGGGTATCGAGCAGTACTTC CASSWGIEQYF TRBV19 few NA TRBJ2-7
TGTGCCAGCAGTGAACTAGCGGGAGGGGGCAATGAGCAGTTCTTC CASSELAGGGNEQFF TRBV6-1 NA TRBD2 TRBJ2-1
TGCAGCGTTGAAGGTGGGACAGGGCTGGAGGAGACCCAGTACTTC CSVEGGTGLEETQYF TRBV29-1 few TRBD1 TRBJ2-5
TGTGCCAGCAGCGTCGGACTAGCGCAAAGCACAGATACGCAGTATTTT CASSVGLAQSTDTQYF TRBV9 few TRBD2 TRBJ2-3
TGTGCCAGCAGCTTGGTCGGCAGGCACTACGAGCAGTACTTC CASSLVGRHYEQYF TRBV5-4 few NA TRBJ2-7
TGTGCCAGCAGCTCCGACACGACCATATACAATGAGCAGTTCTTC CASSSDTTIYNEQFF TRBV7-9 few NA TRBJ2-1
TGTGCCAGCAGTCCCTTGACTCCCTACTATGGCTACACCTTC CASSPLTPYYGYTF TRBV27 few NA TRBJ1-2
TGCGCCAGCAGCCAAACTAGCCTCAATGAGCAGTTCTTC CASSQTSLNEQFF TRBV4-3 few NA TRBJ2-1
TGTGCCAGCAGCCCGACCGGCAGGGAAGAGACCCAGTACTTC CASSPTGREETQYF TRBV14 NA NA TRBJ2-5
TGTGCCAGCAGTCTTCCGGGCCTCAATCAGCCCCAGCATTTT CASSLPGLNQPQHF TRBV27 NA NA TRBJ1-5
TGTGCCAGCAGCCCAGAGAGTCTGGCGGAGACCCAGTACTTC CASSPESLAETQYF TRBV6-5 few NA TRBJ2-5
TGTGCCAGCAGTTTCTTAGCGGGAGGGAGCTCCTACGAGCAGTACTTC CASSFLAGGSSYEQYF TRBV27 NA TRBD2 TRBJ2-7
TGTGCCAGCAGTGAACAACAGGGAAACAATGAGCAGTTCTTC CASSEQQGNNEQFF TRBV6-1 NA NA TRBJ2-1
TGTGCCAGCAGTCTCAAGGGGGGTAGCACAGATACGCAGTATTTT CASSLKGGSTDTQYF TRBV28 few NA TRBJ2-3